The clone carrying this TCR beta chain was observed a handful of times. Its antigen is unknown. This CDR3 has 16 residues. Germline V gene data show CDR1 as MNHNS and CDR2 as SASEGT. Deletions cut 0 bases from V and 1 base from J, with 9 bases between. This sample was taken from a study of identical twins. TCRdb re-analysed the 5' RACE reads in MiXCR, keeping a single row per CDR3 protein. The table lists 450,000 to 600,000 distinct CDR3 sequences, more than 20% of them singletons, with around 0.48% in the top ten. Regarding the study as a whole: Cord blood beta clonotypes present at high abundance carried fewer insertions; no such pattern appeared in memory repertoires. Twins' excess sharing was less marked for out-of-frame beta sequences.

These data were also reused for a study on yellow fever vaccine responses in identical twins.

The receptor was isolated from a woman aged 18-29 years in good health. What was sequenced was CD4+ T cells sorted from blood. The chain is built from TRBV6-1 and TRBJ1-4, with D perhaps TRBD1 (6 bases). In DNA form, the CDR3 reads TGTGCCAGCAGTGAAGCGGGGACACAAACTAATGAAAAACTGTTTTTT. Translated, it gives CASSEAGTQTNEKLFF.